The 23 T cell receptor beta chains reported below all come from one sample, sequenced in a study of T cell repertoires in cytomegalovirus infection. Each CDR3 protein is one row after TCRdb ran MiXCR on the reads. This table has around 740,000 distinct CDR3 sequences, roughly 35% appearing once. Sequenced: PBMCs. Receptor source: a human donor in good health (CMV status not recorded). Some clones in this sample may be carry-over from other donors' samples.

Ten or more counts support this clonotype. V is TRBV7-2 and J is TRBJ2-3, with 9 bases fitting TRBD2. V shed 0 bases, J shed 2 bases, and the junction held 6 bases outside the gene matches. Germline CDR1 is SGHTA and CDR2 is FQGNSA. The CDR3 consists of 17 residues. This CDR3 is CASSLALSGSLTDTQYF. Here the CDR3 DNA reads TGTGCCAGCAGCTTAGCGCTTAGCGGGAGCCTCACAGATACGCAGTATTTT.

This clonotype has just one count. This chain uses TRBV2 with TRBJ2-7; 8 bases map to TRBD1. The V gene end was trimmed by 8 bases and the J gene end by 4 bases; junction bases not matched to a gene: 4. Germline values: CDR1 SNHLY, CDR2 FYNNEI. The CDR3 extends over 12 amino acids. As DNA, the CDR3 is TGTGCCAGCTTGGGACAGGCGTACGAGCAGTACTTC. This gives the protein CASLGQAYEQYF.

This clonotype turned up a few times. The chain recombines TRBV27 with TRBJ2-5, with a weak D call TRBD2 (6 bases). Germline V gives CDR1 MNHEY, CDR2 SMNVEV (reference sequence). The CDR3 length is 17 residues. V was shortened by 6 bases and J by 1 base, with 21 bases between the two germline ends. For the CDR3, the DNA is TGTGCCAGCAGCCCCCGGGTCGGGAGCTGGGGCCAAGAGACCCAGTACTTC. The encoded protein is CASSPRVGSWGQETQYF.

As concerns this clonotype: This may come from a read error, since a much larger clone is one base off. V gene TRBV7-9 combines with J gene TRBJ1-1; D remains unclear. Germline CDR1 reads SEHNR; CDR2 reads FQNEAQ (reference sequence). The CDR3 has 15 amino acids. CDR3 nucleotides: TGTGCCAGCAGCGCCGTCGGACCAATGAACAATGAAGCTTTCTTT. This sequence encodes CASSAVGPMNNEAFF.

This clonotype has only a few counts. This rearrangement joins TRBV5-1 to TRBJ1-2; 7 bases align to TRBD1. Trimming at V came to 4 bases and at J to 4 bases, leaving 13 bases not matched to a gene. CDR3 length: 16 residues. Germline V CDR1 and CDR2: SGHRS, YFSETQ. The DNA of the CDR3 is TGCGCCAGCAGCAGAACCGGGACAGACACGATCTATGGCTACACCTTC. Translated, it gives CASSRTGTDTIYGYTF. Combining the CDR3 with reference TRBV5-1 and TRBJ1-2 gives the whole variable domain KAGVTQTPRYLIKTRGQQVTLSCSPISGHRSVSWYQQTPGQGLQFLFEYFSETQRNKGNFPGRFSGRQFSNSRSEMNVSTLELGDSALYLCASSRTGTDTIYGYTFGSGTRLTVV.

J is TRBJ2-3 and V is TRBV20-1; 9 bases match TRBD1. Looked up from germline, CDR1 is DFQATT and CDR2 is SNEGSKA (reference sequence). This CDR3 contains 13 residues. The V and J ends lost 6 bases and 4 bases, in that order; junction bases with no gene match: 5. The CDR3 DNA is TGCAGTGCGGGGACAGGGAGGGCAGATACGCAGTATTTT. Translating gives CSAGTGRADTQYF.

The J gene is TRBJ1-1, the V gene TRBV27, with D unresolved. Germline CDR1 and CDR2: MNHEY and SMNVEV (reference sequence). The V end was cut by 2 bases, the J end by 4 bases, with 8 bases between. This CDR3 is 13 amino acids long. The CDR3 region has the DNA TGTGCCAGCAGTTTACCCAGTGGCACTGAAGCTTTCTTT. Translated: CASSLPSGTEAFF.

J is TRBJ1-1 and V is TRBV7-2; D uncertain. V was pared by 2 bases and J by 1 base, with 11 bases between. The CDR3 extends over 15 amino acids. Germline lookup yields CDR1 SGHTA and CDR2 FQGNSA. This chain's CDR3 is CASSLTRTTNTEAFF. CDR3 nucleotides: TGTGCCAGCAGCTTAACCAGGACGACGAACACTGAAGCTTTCTTT.

This clonotype was picked up a small number of times. V usage is TRBV24-1 and J usage is TRBJ2-7, with D tentatively TRBD2 (6 bases). V lost 9 bases, J lost 3 bases, and 20 bases lay in between. The CDR3 length is 15 residues. Germline-derived CDR1 and CDR2 are KGHDR and SFDVKD. Here the CDR3 DNA reads TGTGCCACCTCGTCCCGCGAGACGGGAGACTACGAGCAGTACTTC. The encoded protein is CATSSRETGDYEQYF.

V gene TRBV7-9 combines with J gene TRBJ2-2, with D possibly being TRBD1 or TRBD2 (5 bases each). The CDR3 has 15 residues. Germline V gene data show CDR1 as SEHNR and CDR2 as FQNEAQ (reference sequence). V was pared by 5 bases and J by 6 bases, with 16 bases between. Here the CDR3 DNA reads TGTGCCAGCAGCCCAGGGACCTCCCCTGCCGGGGAGCTGTTTTTT. It codes for CASSPGTSPAGELFF.

V gene TRBV7-6 combines with J gene TRBJ1-1; no definite D call. The CDR3 has 15 amino acids. Trimming removed 4 bases from V and 0 bases from J, with 12 bases in between. Germline-derived CDR1 and CDR2 are SGHVS and FNYEAQ. In nucleotides, the CDR3 is TGTGCCAGCAGCTCAGGTGGTAGCATGAACACTGAAGCTTTCTTT. Protein sequence: CASSSGGSMNTEAFF.

This chain connects TRBV20-1 to TRBJ2-1, with D perhaps given as TRBD1 or TRBD2 (5 bases each). The V end lost 3 bases, the J end lost 7 bases, and 7 bases lay between the germline ends. This CDR3 is built from 11 residues. CDR1 and CDR2 (germline): DFQATT, SNEGSKA (reference sequence). CDR3 region: CSASWGNEQFF. The CDR3 DNA follows: TGCAGTGCTAGTTGGGGGAATGAGCAGTTCTTC.

This clonotype was recorded many times. V is TRBV7-8 and J is TRBJ2-3; 9 bases fit TRBD2. CDR1 and CDR2 from the germline V gene are SGHVS and FQNEAQ. The V and J ends lost 7 bases and 2 bases, in that order; junction bases with no gene match: 7. This CDR3 is built from 15 residues. CDR3: CASTSAGGHTDTQYF. The DNA for the CDR3 is TGTGCCAGCACCTCAGCGGGGGGCCACACAGATACGCAGTATTTT.

This clonotype was observed once. Germline is not matched at one junction end, which may reflect a read error. The genes are TRBV27 and TRBJ2-3; 8 nucleotides agree with TRBD1. Germline CDR1 and CDR2: MNHEY and SMNVEV (reference sequence). The CDR3 length is 17 residues. CDR3 sequence: CDSSGDRTDKGTDTKYF. The CDR3 coding sequence is TGTGACAGCAGTGGGGACAGGACCGACAAAGGCACAGATACGAAGTATTTT.

The V gene is TRBV12-3 or TRBV12-4, the J gene TRBJ2-2; D is uncertain. The ends were cut back, 3 bases at V and 3 bases at J, with 14 bases in the middle. The CDR3 has 16 residues. In DNA, the CDR3 is TGTGCCAGCAGTTTCCCGGGCAGGATCGACACCGGGGAGCTGTTTTTT. It is translated as CASSFPGRIDTGELFF.

The chain joins TRBV2 to TRBJ2-7, with D hard to call. There are 12 residues in the CDR3. Germline CDR1 reads SNHLY; CDR2 reads FYNNEI. Trimming cost V 7 bases and J 1 base, with 8 bases left between them. The CDR3 DNA reads as TGTGCCAGCATGAAGGATTCCTACGAGCAGTACTTC. The encoded protein is CASMKDSYEQYF.

In its sample, this clonotype was seen once. The chain has TRBV7-8 and TRBJ2-2, with TRBD1 identical over 10 bases. Trimming cost V 6 bases and J 6 bases; bases outside gene matches: 13. CDR1 SGHVS and CDR2 FQNEAQ come from the germline V gene. The CDR3 has 17 amino acids. The CDR3 DNA is TGTGCCAGCAGTTACACCGGGACAGGGGTGGGGGCCGGGGAGCTGTTTTTT. Amino acids: CASSYTGTGVGAGELFF. Full variable domain (outside the CDR3, taken from reference TRBV7-8 and TRBJ2-2): GAGVSQSPRYKVAKRGQDVALRCDPISGHVSLFWYQQALGQGPEFLTYFQNEAQLDKSGLPSDRFFAERPEGSVSTLKIQRTQQEDSAVYLCASSYTGTGVGAGELFFGEGSRLTVL.

This clonotype was detected only a few times. The V gene is TRBV27, the J gene TRBJ1-2; D is unresolved. Trimming removed 6 bases at V and 5 bases at J, with 13 bases between. Germline loops: CDR1 MNHEY, CDR2 SMNVEV (reference sequence). The CDR3 consists of 13 residues. CDR3: CASRTGNRYGYTF. For the CDR3, the DNA is TGTGCCAGCAGGACCGGGAACCGGTATGGCTACACCTTC.

The chain combines TRBV6-1 with TRBJ2-1; D is perhaps TRBD1 or TRBD2 (5 bases each). CDR1 MNHNS and CDR2 SASEGT come from the germline V gene. Trimming removed 4 bases from V and 8 bases from J, with 12 bases in between. The CDR3 length is 13 residues. CDR3 region: CASSVRGPYEQFF. The CDR3 bases are TGTGCCAGCAGTGTCCGGGGCCCTTATGAGCAGTTCTTC.

The chain employs TRBV18 and TRBJ2-7, with D unresolved. The CDR3 has 15 amino acids. Germline loops: CDR1 KGHSH, CDR2 LQKENI. Deletions cut 0 bases from V and 2 bases from J, with 11 bases between. This CDR3 is CASSPPSAPAYEQYF. In DNA form, the CDR3 reads TGTGCCAGCTCACCACCCTCGGCTCCAGCCTACGAGCAGTACTTC.

There are a few counts of this clonotype. The chain has TRBV6-1 and TRBJ2-1; D possibly corresponds to TRBD2 (5 bases). CDR1 and CDR2 from the germline V gene are MNHNS and SASEGT. V was pared by 9 bases and J by 5 bases, with 17 bases between. CDR3 length: 14 residues. The CDR3 bases are TGTGCCAGTCAGAGGGCCCCCTACGACAATGAGCAGTTCTTC. Translated: CASQRAPYDNEQFF.

This rearrangement joins TRBV2 to TRBJ1-1; no clear D. Germline V CDR1 and CDR2: SNHLY, FYNNEI. V lost 6 bases, J lost 10 bases, and 18 bases lay in between. This CDR3 has 13 residues. Here the CDR3 DNA reads TGTGCCAGCAGCTCCAAGGAATCCGTGACAGCTTTCTTT. Encoded protein: CASSSKESVTAFF.

V gene TRBV28 combines with J gene TRBJ2-5; TRBD2 matches at 10 bases. This CDR3 has 17 residues. Germline CDR1 and CDR2: MDHEN and SYDVKM. V lost 6 bases and J lost 5; bases outside the gene matches: 15. The chain's CDR3 is CASSQNSGGFAGETQYF. The CDR3 coding sequence is TGTGCCAGCAGCCAAAATAGCGGGGGGTTCGCTGGGGAGACCCAGTACTTC.